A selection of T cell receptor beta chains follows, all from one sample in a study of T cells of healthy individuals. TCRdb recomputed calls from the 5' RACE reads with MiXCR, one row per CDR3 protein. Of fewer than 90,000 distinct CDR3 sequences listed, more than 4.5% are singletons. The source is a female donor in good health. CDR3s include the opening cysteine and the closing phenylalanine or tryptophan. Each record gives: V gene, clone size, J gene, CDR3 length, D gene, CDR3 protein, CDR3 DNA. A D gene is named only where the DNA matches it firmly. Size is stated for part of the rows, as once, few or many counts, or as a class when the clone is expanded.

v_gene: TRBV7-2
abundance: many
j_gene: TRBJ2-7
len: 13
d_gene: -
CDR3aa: CASSTPSSYEQYF
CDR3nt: TGTGCCAGCAGCACCCCTAGCTCCTACGAGCAGTACTTC

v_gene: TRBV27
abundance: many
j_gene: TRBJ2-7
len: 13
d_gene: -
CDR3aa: CASSLRGYYEQYF
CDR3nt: TGTGCCAGCAGTTTAAGGGGGTACTACGAGCAGTACTTC

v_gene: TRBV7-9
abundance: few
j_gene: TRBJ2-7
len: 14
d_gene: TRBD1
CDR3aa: CASSSPTGMHEQYF
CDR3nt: TGTGCCAGCAGCTCACCGACAGGGATGCACGAGCAGTACTTC

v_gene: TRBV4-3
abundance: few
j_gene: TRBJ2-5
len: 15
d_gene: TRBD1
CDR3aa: CASSQGTGGGETQYF
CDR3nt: TGCGCCAGCAGCCAGGGAACAGGGGGCGGCGAGACCCAGTACTTC

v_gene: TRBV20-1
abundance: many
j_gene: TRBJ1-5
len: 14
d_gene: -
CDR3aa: CSASIEAINQPQHF
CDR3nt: TGCAGTGCTAGCATTGAGGCTATCAATCAGCCCCAGCATTTT

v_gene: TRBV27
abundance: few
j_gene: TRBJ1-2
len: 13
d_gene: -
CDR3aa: CASSFGQGNGYTF
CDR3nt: TGTGCCAGCAGTTTCGGGCAGGGTAATGGCTACACCTTC

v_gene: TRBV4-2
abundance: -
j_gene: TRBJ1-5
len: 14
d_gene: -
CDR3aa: CASSQEKGYQPQHF
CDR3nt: TGTGCCAGCAGCCAAGAAAAGGGATATCAGCCCCAGCATTTT

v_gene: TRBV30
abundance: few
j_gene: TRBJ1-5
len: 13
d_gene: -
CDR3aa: CAWSTGGNQPQHF
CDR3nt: TGTGCCTGGAGTACCGGGGGGAATCAGCCCCAGCATTTT

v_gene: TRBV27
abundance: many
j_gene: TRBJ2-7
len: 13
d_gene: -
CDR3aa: CASRNNGPYEQYF
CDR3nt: TGTGCCAGCAGAAATAACGGCCCCTACGAGCAGTACTTC

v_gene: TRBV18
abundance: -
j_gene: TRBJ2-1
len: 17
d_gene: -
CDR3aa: CASSQLGTASSYNEQFF
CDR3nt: TGTGCCAGCTCCCAATTAGGGACGGCGAGCTCCTACAATGAGCAGTTCTTC

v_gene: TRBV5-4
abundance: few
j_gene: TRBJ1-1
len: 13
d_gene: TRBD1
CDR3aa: CATGTVENTEAFF
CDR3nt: TGTGCCACCGGGACAGTCGAGAACACTGAAGCTTTCTTT

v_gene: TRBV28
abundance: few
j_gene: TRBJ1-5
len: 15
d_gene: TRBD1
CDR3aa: CASSPDRAGNQPQHF
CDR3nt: TGTGCCAGCAGCCCTGACAGGGCAGGCAATCAGCCCCAGCATTTT

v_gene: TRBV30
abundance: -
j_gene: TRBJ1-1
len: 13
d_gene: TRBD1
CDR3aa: CAWSVQGKTEAFF
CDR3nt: TGTGCCTGGAGTGTACAGGGGAAGACTGAAGCTTTCTTT

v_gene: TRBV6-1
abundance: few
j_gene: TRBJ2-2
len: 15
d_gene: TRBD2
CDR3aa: CAEWAGGSGTGELFF
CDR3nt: TGTGCCGAATGGGCGGGGGGTTCAGGCACCGGGGAGCTGTTTTTT

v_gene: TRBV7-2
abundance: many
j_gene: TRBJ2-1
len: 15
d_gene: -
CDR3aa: CASSFGGILNNEQFF
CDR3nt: TGTGCCAGCAGCTTCGGCGGAATACTTAACAATGAGCAGTTCTTC

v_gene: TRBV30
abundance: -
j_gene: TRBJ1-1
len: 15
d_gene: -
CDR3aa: CAWSVRGRANTEAFF
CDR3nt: TGTGCCTGGAGTGTAAGGGGCAGGGCGAACACTGAAGCTTTCTTT

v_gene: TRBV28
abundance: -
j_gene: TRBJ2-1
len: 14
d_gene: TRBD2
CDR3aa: CASNSGSFLNEQFF
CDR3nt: TGTGCCAGCAATAGCGGGAGTTTCCTCAATGAGCAGTTCTTC

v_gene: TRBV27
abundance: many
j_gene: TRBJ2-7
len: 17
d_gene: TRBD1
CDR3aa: CASSSPGTGEGLYEQYF
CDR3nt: TGTGCCAGCAGTTCCCCCGGGACAGGGGAAGGTCTCTACGAGCAGTACTTC

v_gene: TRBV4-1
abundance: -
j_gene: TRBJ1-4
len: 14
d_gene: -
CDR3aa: CASSRQVNNEKLFF
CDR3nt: TGCGCCAGCAGCCGACAGGTCAATAATGAAAAACTGTTTTTT

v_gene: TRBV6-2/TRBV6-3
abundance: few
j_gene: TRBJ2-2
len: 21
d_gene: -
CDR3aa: CASSLPPTGEAPKLNTGELFF
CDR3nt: TGTGCCAGCAGCCTTCCTCCCACAGGGGAGGCCCCGAAGTTGAACACCGGGGAGCTGTTTTTT

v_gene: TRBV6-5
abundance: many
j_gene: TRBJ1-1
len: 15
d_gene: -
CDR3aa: CASSYEGSINTEAFF
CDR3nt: TGTGCCAGCAGTTACGAGGGCAGCATTAACACTGAAGCTTTCTTT

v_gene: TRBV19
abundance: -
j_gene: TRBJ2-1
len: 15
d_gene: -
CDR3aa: CASSISVGSYNEQFF
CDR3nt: TGTGCCAGTAGTATAAGCGTAGGGTCCTACAATGAGCAGTTCTTC

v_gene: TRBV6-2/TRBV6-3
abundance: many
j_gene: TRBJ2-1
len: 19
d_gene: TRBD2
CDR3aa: CASRARLAVDRLSYNEQFF
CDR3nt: TGTGCCAGCAGGGCTAGACTAGCGGTCGACCGACTTAGCTACAATGAGCAGTTCTTC

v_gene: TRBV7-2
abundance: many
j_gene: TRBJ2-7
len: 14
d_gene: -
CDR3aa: CASSFSRDTYEQYF
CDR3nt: TGTGCCAGCAGCTTCTCACGGGACACCTACGAGCAGTACTTC

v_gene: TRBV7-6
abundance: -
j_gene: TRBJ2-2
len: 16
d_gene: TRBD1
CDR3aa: CASSPRTGSNTGELFF
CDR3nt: TGTGCCAGCAGCCCCCGGACAGGGTCGAACACCGGGGAGCTGTTTTTT

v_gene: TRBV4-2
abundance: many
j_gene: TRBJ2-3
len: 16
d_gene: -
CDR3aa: CASSQVSPSAGDTQYF
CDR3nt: TGTGCCAGCAGCCAAGTTAGCCCGTCTGCAGGGGATACGCAGTATTTT

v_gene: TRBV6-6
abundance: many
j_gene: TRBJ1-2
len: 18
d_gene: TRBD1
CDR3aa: CASTRGRTGERGPYGYTF
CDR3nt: TGTGCCAGCACCCGGGGAAGGACAGGGGAGAGAGGCCCCTATGGCTACACCTTC

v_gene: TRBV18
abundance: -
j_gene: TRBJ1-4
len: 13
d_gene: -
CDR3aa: CASSPRAPEKLFF
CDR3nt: TGTGCCAGCTCACCAAGGGCTCCTGAAAAACTGTTTTTT

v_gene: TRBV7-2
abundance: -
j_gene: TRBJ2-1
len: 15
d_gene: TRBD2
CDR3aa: CASSLELAGRNEQFF
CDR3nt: TGTGCCAGCAGCTTAGAACTAGCGGGGAGGAATGAGCAGTTCTTC

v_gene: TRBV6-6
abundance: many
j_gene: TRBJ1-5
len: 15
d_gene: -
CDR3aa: CASSYSGVSGQPQHF
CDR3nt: TGTGCCAGCAGTTACTCAGGAGTTTCGGGGCAGCCCCAGCATTTT

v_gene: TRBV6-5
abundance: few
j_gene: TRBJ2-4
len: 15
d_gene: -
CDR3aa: CASSFTFGAKNIQYF
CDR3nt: TGTGCCAGCAGTTTCACCTTTGGGGCCAAAAACATTCAGTACTTC

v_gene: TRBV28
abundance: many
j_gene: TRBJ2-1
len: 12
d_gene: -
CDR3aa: CASSLQLSEQFF
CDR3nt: TGTGCCAGCAGTCTCCAGTTGTCTGAGCAGTTCTTC

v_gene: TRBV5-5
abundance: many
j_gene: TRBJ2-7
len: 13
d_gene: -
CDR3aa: CASSWRTAFEQYF
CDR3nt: TGTGCCAGCAGCTGGAGGACAGCCTTCGAGCAGTACTTC

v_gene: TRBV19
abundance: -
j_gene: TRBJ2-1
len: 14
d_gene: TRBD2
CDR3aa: CASALAGLRNEQFF
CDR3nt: TGTGCCAGTGCCCTAGCGGGGTTGAGGAATGAGCAGTTCTTC

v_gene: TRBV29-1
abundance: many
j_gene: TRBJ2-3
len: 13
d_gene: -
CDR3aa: CSVDRQGGDTQYF
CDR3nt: TGCAGCGTTGATAGGCAGGGGGGTGATACGCAGTATTTT

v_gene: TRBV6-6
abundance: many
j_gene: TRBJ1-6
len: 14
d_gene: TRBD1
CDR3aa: CASSYGTGHSPLHF
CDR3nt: TGTGCCAGCAGTTACGGGACAGGGCACTCACCCCTCCACTTT

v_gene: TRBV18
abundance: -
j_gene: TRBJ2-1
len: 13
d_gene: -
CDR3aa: CASSPSENNEQFF
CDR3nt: TGTGCCAGCTCACCATCGGAAAACAATGAGCAGTTCTTC

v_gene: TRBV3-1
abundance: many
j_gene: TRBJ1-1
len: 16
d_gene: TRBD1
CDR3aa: CASSPVTGQPNTEAFF
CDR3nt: TGTGCCAGCAGCCCGGTCACGGGACAGCCGAACACTGAAGCTTTCTTT

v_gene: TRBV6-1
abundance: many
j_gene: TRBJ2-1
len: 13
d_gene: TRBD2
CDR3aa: CASRLAGVGEQFF
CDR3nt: TGTGCCAGCAGACTAGCGGGAGTGGGTGAGCAGTTCTTC

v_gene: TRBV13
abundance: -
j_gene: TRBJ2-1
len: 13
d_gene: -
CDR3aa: CASSRGSGNEQFF
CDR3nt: TGTGCCAGCAGCCGAGGGTCGGGCAATGAGCAGTTCTTC

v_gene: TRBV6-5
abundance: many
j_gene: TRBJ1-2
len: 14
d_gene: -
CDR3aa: CASSYGQGYYGYTF
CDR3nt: TGTGCCAGCAGTTACGGTCAGGGTTACTATGGCTACACCTTC

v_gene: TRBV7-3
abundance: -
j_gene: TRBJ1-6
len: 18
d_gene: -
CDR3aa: CASSFSNASDRNNSPLHF
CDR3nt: TGTGCCAGCAGCTTCTCTAACGCTTCGGACAGAAATAATTCACCCCTCCACTTT

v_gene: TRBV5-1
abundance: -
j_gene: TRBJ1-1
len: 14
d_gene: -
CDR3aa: CASSLLGSNTEAFF
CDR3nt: TGCGCCAGCAGCTTATTGGGTTCGAACACTGAAGCTTTCTTT

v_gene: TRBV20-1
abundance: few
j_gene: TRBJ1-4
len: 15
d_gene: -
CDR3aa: CSASKDHVSGEKLFF
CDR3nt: TGCAGTGCTAGTAAAGACCACGTCAGTGGAGAAAAACTGTTTTTT

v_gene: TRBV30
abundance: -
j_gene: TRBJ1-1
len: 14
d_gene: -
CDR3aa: CAWSVAITGTEAFF
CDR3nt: TGTGCCTGGAGTGTAGCCATCACGGGCACTGAAGCTTTCTTT

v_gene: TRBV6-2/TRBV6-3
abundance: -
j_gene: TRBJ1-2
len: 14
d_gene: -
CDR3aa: CASSSAGTGYGYTF
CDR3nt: TGTGCCAGCAGTTCCGCCGGGACGGGCTATGGCTACACCTTC

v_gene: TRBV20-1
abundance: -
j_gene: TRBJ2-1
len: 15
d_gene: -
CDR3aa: CSAQTALSSYNEQFF
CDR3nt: TGCAGTGCCCAAACCGCCCTGAGCTCCTACAATGAGCAGTTCTTC

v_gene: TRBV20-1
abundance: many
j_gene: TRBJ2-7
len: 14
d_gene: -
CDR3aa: CSANIRELGYEQYF
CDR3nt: TGCAGTGCGAACATCCGCGAACTCGGATACGAGCAGTACTTC

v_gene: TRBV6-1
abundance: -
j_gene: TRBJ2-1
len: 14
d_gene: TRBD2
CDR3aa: CASVDSGTRDEQFF
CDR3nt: TGTGCCAGCGTGGACAGCGGGACTAGGGATGAGCAGTTCTTC

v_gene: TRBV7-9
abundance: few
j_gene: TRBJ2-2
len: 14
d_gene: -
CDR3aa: CASSFRGGTGELFF
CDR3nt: TGTGCCAGCAGCTTCAGGGGTGGCACCGGGGAGCTGTTTTTT

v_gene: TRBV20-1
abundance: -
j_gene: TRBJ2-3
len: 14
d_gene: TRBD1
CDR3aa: CSAPDRPRTDTQYF
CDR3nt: TGCAGTGCTCCGGACAGGCCGCGCACAGATACGCAGTATTTT

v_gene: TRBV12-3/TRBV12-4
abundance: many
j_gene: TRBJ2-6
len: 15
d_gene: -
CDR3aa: CASSWESSGANVLTF
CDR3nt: TGTGCCAGCAGCTGGGAGAGCTCTGGGGCCAACGTCCTGACTTTC